This TCR beta chain appears in the sequencing data of a study of T cells in Graves' hyperthyroidism and ophthalmopathy. The CDR3 contains 14 residues. Germline V gene data show CDR1 as SGHNT and CDR2 as YYREEE (reference sequence). The ends were cut back, 3 bases at V and 0 bases at J, with 10 bases in the middle. RNA transcripts yielded amplified TCR beta CDR3 regions. The HTBI set primed first-round TCR CDR3 RT-PCR. TCRdb used MiXCR to reprocess the multiplex PCR reads, holding one entry per CDR3 protein. The sample holds about 290,000 distinct CDR3 sequences; approximately 15% are singletons and the top ten take 55% to 60%. In this sample, this clonotype turned up a few times.

The sample consisted of blood. V is TRBV5-4 and J is TRBJ2-7; no firm D call. This clonotype originated in a woman aged 55-75 years with Graves' ophthalmopathy. CDR3 residues: CASSYNTDSYEQYF. The CDR3 DNA reads TGTGCCAGCAGCTACAACACAGACTCCTACGAGCAGTACTTC. The entire variable domain, with the rest obtained from reference TRBV5-4 and TRBJ2-7, is as follows: ETGVTQSPTHLIKTRGQQVTLRCSSQSGHNTVSWYQQALGQGPQFIFQYYREEENGRGNFPPRFSGLQFPNYSSELNVNALELDDSALYLCASSYNTDSYEQYFGPGTRLTVT.